Reported below is one T cell receptor (beta chain). V lost 2 bases to trimming and J lost 2 bases, with 6 bases between them. Per the germline V gene, CDR1 is ENHRY and CDR2 is SYGVKD. CDR3 size: 13 residues. Time point described: week 3, after first cycle of checkpoint inhibitor. This specimen comes from a study of blood T cell dynamics during melanoma immunotherapy. DNA loading was fixed at 350 ng for all bulk PBMC samples. Here immunoSEQ multiplex PCR was the method, and the copy in TCRdb shows in-frame clones only, minus some. The sample consists of 13,000 or so clones, more than 75% of them appearing once.

This chain joins TRBV10-3 and TRBJ2-5; tentative D call: TRBD2 (5 bases). The sequenced sample was blood, obtained from a patient treated with checkpoint blockade. The sequence was obtained from a human donor with melanoma. CDR3 residues: CAISETGQETQYF. CDR3 nucleotide sequence: TGTGCCATCAGTGAGACGGGGCAAGAGACCCAGTACTTC.